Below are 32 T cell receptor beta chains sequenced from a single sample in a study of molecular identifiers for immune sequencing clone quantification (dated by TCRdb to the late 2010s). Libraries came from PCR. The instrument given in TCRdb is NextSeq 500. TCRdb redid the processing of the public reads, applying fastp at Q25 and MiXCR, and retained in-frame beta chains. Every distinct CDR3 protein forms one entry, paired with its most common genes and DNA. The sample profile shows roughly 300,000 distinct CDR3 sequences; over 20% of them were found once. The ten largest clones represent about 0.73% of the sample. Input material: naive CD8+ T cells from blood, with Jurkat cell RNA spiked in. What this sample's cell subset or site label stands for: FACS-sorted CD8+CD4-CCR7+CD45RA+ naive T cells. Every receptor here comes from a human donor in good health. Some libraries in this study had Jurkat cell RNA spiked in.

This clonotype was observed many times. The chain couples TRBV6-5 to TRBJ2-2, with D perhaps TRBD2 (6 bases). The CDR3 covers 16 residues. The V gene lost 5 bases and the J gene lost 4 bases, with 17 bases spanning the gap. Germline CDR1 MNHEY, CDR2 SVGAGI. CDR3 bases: TGTGCCAGCAGTCCACAAGGAGGGGAGAGCACCGGGGAGCTGTTTTTT. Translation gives CASSPQGGESTGELFF.

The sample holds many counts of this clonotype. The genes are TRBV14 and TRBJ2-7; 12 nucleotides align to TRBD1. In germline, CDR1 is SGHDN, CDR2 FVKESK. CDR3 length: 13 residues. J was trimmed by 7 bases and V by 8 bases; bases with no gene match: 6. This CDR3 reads CASRDRGRREQYF. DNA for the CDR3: TGTGCCAGCCGGGACAGGGGGCGAAGGGAGCAGTACTTC. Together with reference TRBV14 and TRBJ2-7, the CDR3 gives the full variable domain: EAGVTQFPSHSVIEKGQTVTLRCDPISGHDNLYWYRRVMGKEIKFLLHFVKESKQDESGMPNNRFLAERTGGTYSTLKVQPAELEDSGVYFCASRDRGRREQYFGPGTRLTVT.

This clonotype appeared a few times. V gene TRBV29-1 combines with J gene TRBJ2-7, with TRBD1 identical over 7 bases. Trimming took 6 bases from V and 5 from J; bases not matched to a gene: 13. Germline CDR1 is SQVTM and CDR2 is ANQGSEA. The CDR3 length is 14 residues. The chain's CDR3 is CSVTGTAGTDEQYF. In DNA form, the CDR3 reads TGCAGCGTAACAGGGACAGCCGGTACGGACGAGCAGTACTTC.

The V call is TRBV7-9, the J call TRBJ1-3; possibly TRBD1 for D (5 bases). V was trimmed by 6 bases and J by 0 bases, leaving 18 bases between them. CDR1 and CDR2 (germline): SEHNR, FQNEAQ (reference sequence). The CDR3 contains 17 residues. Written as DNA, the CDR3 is TGTGCCAGCAGTGGCCCCACGGGACTCAGCTCTGGAAACACCATATATTTT. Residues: CASSGPTGLSSGNTIYF. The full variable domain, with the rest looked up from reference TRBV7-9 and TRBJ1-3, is DTGVSQNPRHKITKRGQNVTFRCDPISEHNRLYWYRQTLGQGPEFLTYFQNEAQLEKSRLLSDRFSAERPKGSFSTLEIQRTEQGDSAMYLCASSGPTGLSSGNTIYFGEGSWLTVV.

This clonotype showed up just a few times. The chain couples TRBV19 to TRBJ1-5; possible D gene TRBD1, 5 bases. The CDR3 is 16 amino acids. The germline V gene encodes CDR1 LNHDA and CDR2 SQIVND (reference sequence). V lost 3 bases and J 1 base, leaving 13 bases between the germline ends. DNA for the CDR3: TGTGCCAGTAGTATTTGGAGGGGTGCGAGCAATCAGCCCCAGCATTTT. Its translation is CASSIWRGASNQPQHF.

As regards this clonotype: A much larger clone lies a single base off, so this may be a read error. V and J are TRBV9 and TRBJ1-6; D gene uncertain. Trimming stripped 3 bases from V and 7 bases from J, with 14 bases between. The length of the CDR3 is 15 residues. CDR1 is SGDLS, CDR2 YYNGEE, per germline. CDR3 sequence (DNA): TGTGCCAGCAGCGGGGTCCGGATTGAGAATTCACCCCTCCACTTT. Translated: CASSGVRIENSPLHF.

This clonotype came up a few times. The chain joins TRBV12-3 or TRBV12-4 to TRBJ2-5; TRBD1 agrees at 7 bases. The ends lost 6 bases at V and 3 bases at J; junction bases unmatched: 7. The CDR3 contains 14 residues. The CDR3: CASSPGTDKETQYF. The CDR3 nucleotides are TGTGCCAGCAGCCCCGGGACAGACAAAGAGACCCAGTACTTC.

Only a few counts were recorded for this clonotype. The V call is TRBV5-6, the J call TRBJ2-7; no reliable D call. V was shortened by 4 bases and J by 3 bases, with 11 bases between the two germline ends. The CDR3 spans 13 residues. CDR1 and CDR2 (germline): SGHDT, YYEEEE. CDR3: CASSPSLVYEQYF. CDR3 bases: TGTGCCAGCAGCCCCAGCTTGGTCTACGAGCAGTACTTC.

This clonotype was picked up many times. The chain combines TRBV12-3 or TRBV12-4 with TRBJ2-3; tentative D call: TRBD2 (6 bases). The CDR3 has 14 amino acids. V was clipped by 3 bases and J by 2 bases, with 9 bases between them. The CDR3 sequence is CASSLAGLTDTQYF. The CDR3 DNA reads TGTGCCAGCAGTTTGGCGGGGCTCACAGATACGCAGTATTTT.

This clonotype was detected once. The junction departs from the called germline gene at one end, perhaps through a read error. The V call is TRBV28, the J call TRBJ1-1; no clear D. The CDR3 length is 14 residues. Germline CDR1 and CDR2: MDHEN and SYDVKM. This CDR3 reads CAGSLNVLNTEAFF. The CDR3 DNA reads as TGTGCCGGCAGTTTAAATGTACTGAACACTGAAGCTTTCTTT. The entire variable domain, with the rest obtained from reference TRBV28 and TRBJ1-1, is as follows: DVKVTQSSRYLVKRTGEKVFLECVQDMDHENMFWYRQDPGLGLRLIYFSYDVKMKEKGDIPEGYSVSREKKERFSLILESASTNQTSMYLCAGSLNVLNTEAFFGQGTRLTVV.

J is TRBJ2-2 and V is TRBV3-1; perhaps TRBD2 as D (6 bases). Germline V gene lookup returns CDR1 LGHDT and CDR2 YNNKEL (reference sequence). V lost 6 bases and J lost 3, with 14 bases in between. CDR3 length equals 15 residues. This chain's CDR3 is CASRDTSPYTGELFF. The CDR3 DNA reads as TGTGCCAGCAGGGATACTAGCCCATACACCGGGGAGCTGTTTTTT.

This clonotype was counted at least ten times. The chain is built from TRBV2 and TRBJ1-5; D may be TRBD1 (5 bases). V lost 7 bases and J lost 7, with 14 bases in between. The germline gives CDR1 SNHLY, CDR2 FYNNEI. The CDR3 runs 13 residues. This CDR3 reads CASKGGAGQPQHF. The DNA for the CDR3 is TGTGCCAGCAAGGGAGGGGCCGGCCAGCCCCAGCATTTT.

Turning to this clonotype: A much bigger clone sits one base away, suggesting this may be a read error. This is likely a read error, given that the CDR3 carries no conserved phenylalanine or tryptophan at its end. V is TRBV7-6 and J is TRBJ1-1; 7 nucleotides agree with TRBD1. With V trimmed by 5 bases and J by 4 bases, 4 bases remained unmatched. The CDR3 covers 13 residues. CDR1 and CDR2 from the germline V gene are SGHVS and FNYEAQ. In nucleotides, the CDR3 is TGTGCCAGCAGCCGGGACAGCTTCACTGAAGCTTTCCTT. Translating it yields CASSRDSFTEAFL.

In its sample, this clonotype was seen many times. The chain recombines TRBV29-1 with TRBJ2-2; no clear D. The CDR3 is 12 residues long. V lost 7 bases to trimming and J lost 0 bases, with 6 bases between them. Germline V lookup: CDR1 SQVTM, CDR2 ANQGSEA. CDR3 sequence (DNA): TGCAGCGCTGATACGAACACCGGGGAGCTGTTTTTT. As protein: CSADTNTGELFF.

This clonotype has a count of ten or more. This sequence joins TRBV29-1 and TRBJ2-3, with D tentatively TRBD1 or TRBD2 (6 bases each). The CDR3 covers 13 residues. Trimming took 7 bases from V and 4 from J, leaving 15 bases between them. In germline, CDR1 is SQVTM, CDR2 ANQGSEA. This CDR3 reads CSAEGGMADTQYF. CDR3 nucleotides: TGCAGCGCCGAGGGGGGTATGGCAGATACGCAGTATTTT.

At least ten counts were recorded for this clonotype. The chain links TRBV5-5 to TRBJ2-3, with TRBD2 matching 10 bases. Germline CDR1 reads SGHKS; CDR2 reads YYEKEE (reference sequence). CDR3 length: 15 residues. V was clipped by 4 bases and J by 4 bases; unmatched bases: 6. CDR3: CASSELAGVPDTQYF. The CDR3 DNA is TGTGCCAGCAGCGAGCTAGCGGGAGTGCCAGATACGCAGTATTTT.

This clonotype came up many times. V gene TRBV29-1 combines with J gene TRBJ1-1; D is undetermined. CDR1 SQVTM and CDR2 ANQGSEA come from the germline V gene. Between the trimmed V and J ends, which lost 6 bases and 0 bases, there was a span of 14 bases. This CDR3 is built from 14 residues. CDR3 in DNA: TGCAGCGTCCCGGCAGCCGCCATGAACACTGAAGCTTTCTTT. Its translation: CSVPAAAMNTEAFF.

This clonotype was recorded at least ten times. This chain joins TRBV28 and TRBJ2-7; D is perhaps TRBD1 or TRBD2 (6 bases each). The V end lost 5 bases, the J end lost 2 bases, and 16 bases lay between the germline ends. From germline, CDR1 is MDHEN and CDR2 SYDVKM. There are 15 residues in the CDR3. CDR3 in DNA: TGTGCCAGCAGTCCCCTAGGGGGGTCCGCCTACGAGCAGTACTTC. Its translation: CASSPLGGSAYEQYF.

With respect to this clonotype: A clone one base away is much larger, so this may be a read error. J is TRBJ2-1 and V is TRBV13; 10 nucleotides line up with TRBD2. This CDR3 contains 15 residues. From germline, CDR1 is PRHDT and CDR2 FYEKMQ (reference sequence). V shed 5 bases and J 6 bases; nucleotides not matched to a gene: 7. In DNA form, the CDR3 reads TGTGCCAGCAGCAATAGCGGGGGGAACTCCAATGAGCAGTTCTTC. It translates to CASSNSGGNSNEQFF.

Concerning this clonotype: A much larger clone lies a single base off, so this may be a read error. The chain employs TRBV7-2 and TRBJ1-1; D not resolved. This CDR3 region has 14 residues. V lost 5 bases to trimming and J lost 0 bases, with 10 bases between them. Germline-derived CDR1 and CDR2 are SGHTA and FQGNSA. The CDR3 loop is CASSQRALNTEAFF. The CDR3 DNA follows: TGTGCCAGCAGCCAGCGGGCCCTGAACACTGAAGCTTTCTTT. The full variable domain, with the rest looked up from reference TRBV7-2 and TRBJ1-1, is GAGVSQSPSNKVTEKGKDVELRCDPISGHTALYWYRQSLGQGLEFLIYFQGNSAPDKSGLPSDRFSAERTGGSVSTLTIQRTQQEDSAVYLCASSQRALNTEAFFGQGTRLTVV.

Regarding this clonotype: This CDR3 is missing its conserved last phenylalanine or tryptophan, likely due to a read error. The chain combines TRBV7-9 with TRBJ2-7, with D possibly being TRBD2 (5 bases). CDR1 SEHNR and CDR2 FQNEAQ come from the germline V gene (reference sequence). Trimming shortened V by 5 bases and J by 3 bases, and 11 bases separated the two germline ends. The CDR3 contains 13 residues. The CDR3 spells CASSPRTDYEQYS. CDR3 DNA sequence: TGTGCCAGCAGCCCCAGGACTGACTACGAGCAGTACTCC.

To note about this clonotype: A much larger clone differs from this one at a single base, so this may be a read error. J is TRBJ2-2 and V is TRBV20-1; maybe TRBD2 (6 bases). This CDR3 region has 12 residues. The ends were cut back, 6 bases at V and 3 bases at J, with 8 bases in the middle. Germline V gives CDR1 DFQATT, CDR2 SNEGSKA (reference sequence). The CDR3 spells CSAREDTGELFF. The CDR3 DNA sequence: TGCAGTGCGAGGGAGGACACCGGGGAGCTGTTTTTT.

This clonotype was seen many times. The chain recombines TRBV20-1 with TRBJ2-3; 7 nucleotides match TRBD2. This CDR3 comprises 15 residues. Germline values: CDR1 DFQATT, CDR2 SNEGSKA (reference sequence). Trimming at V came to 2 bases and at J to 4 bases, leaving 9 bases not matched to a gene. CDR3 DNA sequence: TGCAGTGCTAGAAAAAGCGGGACGCTGTCAGATACGCAGTATTTT. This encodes CSARKSGTLSDTQYF.

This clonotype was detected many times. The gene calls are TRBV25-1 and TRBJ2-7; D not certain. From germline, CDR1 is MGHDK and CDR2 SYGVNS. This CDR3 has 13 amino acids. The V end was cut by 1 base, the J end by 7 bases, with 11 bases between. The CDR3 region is CASSESGYLEQYF. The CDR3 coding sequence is TGTGCCAGCAGTGAATCAGGCTATCTGGAGCAGTACTTC.

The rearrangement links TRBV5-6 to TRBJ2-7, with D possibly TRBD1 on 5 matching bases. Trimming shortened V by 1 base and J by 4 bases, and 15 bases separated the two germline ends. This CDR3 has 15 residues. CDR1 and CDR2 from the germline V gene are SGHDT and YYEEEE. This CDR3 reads CASSLSPGSLYEQYF. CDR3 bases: TGTGCCAGCAGCTTGAGCCCAGGGTCATTATACGAGCAGTACTTC.

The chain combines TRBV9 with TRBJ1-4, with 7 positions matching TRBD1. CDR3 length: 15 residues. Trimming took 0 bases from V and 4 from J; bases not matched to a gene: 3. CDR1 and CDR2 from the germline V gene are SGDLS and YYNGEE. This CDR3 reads CASSVGGTDNEKLFF. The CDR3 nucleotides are TGTGCCAGCAGCGTAGGAGGGACAGATAATGAAAAACTGTTTTTT. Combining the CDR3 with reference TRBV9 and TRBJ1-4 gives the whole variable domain DSGVTQTPKHLITATGQRVTLRCSPRSGDLSVYWYQQSLDQGLQFLIQYYNGEERAKGNILERFSAQQFPDLHSELNLSSLELGDSALYFCASSVGGTDNEKLFFGSGTQLSVL.

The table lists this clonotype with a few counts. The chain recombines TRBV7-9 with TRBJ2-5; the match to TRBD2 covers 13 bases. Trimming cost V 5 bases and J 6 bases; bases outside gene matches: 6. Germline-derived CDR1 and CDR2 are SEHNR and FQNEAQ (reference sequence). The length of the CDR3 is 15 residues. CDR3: CASSLGLAGDKTQYF. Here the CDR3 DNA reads TGTGCCAGCAGCCTAGGACTAGCGGGAGATAAGACCCAGTACTTC.

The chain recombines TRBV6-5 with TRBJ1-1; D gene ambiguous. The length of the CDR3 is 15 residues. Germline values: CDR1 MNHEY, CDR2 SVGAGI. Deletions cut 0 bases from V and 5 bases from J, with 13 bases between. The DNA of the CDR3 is TGTGCCAGCAGTTACTCGAATGGGTCAGGTACTGAAGCTTTCTTT. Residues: CASSYSNGSGTEAFF.

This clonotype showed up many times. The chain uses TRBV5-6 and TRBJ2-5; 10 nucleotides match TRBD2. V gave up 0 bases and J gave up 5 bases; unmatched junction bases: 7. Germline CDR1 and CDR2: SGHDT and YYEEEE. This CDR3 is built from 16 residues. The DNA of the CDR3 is TGTGCCAGCAGCTTGGGAGTACTAGCGGGGATGGAGACCCAGTACTTC. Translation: CASSLGVLAGMETQYF.

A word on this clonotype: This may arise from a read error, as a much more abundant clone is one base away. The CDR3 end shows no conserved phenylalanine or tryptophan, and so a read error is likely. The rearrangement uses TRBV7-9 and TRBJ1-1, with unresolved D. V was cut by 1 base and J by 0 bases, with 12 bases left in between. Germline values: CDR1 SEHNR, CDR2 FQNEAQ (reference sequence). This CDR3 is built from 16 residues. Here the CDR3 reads CASSLDAGIMNTEAFL. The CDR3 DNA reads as TGTGCCAGCAGCTTAGATGCGGGGATCATGAACACTGAAGCTTTCCTT.

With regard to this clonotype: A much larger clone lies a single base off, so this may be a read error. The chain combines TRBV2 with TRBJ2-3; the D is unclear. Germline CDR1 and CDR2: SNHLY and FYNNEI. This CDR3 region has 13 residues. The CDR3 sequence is CTSMGWSTDTQYF. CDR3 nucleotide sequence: TGTACCAGCATGGGCTGGAGCACAGATACGCAGTATTTT.

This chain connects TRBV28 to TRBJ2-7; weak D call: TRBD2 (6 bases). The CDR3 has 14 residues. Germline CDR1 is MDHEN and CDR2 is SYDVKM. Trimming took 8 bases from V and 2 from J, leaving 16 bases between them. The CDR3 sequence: CASAWAGFTYEQYF. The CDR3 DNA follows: TGTGCCAGCGCTTGGGCGGGGTTCACCTACGAGCAGTACTTC.